A selection of T cell receptor beta chains follows, all from one sample in a study of T cell responses to AZD1222 COVID-19 vaccine. Some clones are missing from TCRdb's copy, which holds only in-frame ones; the method was immunoSEQ multiplex PCR. The table shows over 85,000 clones, with around 87% occurring only once. Sequencing used peripheral blood, obtained on day 0 of AZD1222 vaccination. These receptors were collected from an adult in good health. Both conserved end residues are part of each CDR3. A D gene is named only where the DNA matches it firmly. Not every row has a clone size; where given, it reads once, few, many or a size class.

TRBV12-3/TRBV12-4	.	TRBD1	TRBJ1-5	TGTGCCAGCAGTTTAGCCTCACAGGGGGCCCCCCATTTT	CASSLASQGAPHF
TRBV2	few	.	TRBJ1-2	TGTGCCAGCAGTCCAGGATCCTATGGCTACACCTTC	CASSPGSYGYTF
TRBV3-1/TRBV3-2	.	TRBD1	TRBJ1-4	TGTGCCAGCAGCCAGGGGGTAGGGGGCAGGGAAAAACTGTTTTTT	CASSQGVGGREKLFF
TRBV7-9	.	.	TRBJ1-1	TGTGCCAGCAGCTTAGCGTCCAGGTCGAACACTGAAGCTTTCTTT	CASSLASRSNTEAFF
TRBV5-1	.	TRBD1	TRBJ1-3	TGCGCCAGCAGCTTGGACAGGGGCTCTGGAAACACCATATATTTT	CASSLDRGSGNTIYF
TRBV4-3	.	TRBD2	TRBJ2-3	TGCGCCACCGGTAGCGGGAGCCCCGGGGCAGATACGCAGTATTTT	CATGSGSPGADTQYF
TRBV7-3	.	.	TRBJ1-1	TGTGCCAGCAGCTTAATTGTAACTGGGGCTGAAGCTTTCTTT	CASSLIVTGAEAFF
TRBV28	.	.	TRBJ1-5	TGTGCCAGCAGTTTGGTGAGGCAGCCCCAGCATTTT	CASSLVRQPQHF
TRBV7-9	.	.	TRBJ2-7	TGTGCCAGCAGCTTAGTGGGGACCGAGAGCTCCTACGAGCAGTACTTC	CASSLVGTESSYEQYF
TRBV5-1	.	TRBD2	TRBJ2-7	TGCGCCAGCAGCTTGAGTTCCAGCGGGGTTGACGAGCAGTACTTC	CASSLSSSGVDEQYF
TRBV5-4	.	TRBD1	TRBJ2-7	TGTGCCAGCGGGTCCGGGACAGGGTCCTACGAGCAGTACTTC	CASGSGTGSYEQYF
TRBV5-1	.	.	TRBJ2-4	TGCGCCAGCAGCTTGGAGGGATCCAAAAACATTCAGTACTTC	CASSLEGSKNIQYF
TRBV9	.	.	TRBJ1-1	TGTGCCAGCAGCGTAGATGGTGGGACGAGGAACACTGAAGCTTTCTTT	CASSVDGGTRNTEAFF
TRBV28	.	TRBD1	TRBJ1-4	TGTGCCAGCAGTCCCTCGGGACAGGGTTTTACTAATGAAAAACTGTTTTTT	CASSPSGQGFTNEKLFF
TRBV6-6	.	TRBD2	TRBJ2-7	TGTGCCAGCGTCGCGGGAGTATCCTACGAGCAGTACTTC	CASVAGVSYEQYF
TRBV5-1	.	.	TRBJ2-7	TGCGCCAGCAGCTTGGACCCGCTCATCTACGAGCAGTACTTC	CASSLDPLIYEQYF
TRBV7-9	.	.	TRBJ1-2	TGTGCCAGCAGCGTTGGGGTAAACTATGGCTACACCTTC	CASSVGVNYGYTF
TRBV11-2	once	TRBD2	TRBJ2-1	TGTGCCAGCAGCTTGTATGGTCTAGCGGGAGTAATATCCTACAATGAGCAGTTCTTC	CASSLYGLAGVISYNEQFF
TRBV4-2	.	.	TRBJ1-2	TGTGCCAGCAGCCAAGGAGATGGCTACACCTTC	CASSQGDGYTF
TRBV18	.	.	TRBJ2-5	TGTGCCAGCTCACCCACAGGGAAAGAGACCCAGTACTTC	CASSPTGKETQYF
TRBV2	.	.	TRBJ2-1	TGTGCCAGCGTCAGACAGGGAGGGAACAATGAGCAGTTCTTC	CASVRQGGNNEQFF
TRBV6-2/TRBV6-3	.	.	TRBJ2-3	TGTGCCAGCACCCCATCACGGAGCAGTTTAGATACGCAGTATTTT	CASTPSRSSLDTQYF
TRBV7-9	.	.	TRBJ2-1	TGTGCCAGCAGCCAGGACGCGCGCAATGAGCAGTTCTTC	CASSQDARNEQFF
TRBV29-1	.	TRBD1	TRBJ2-7	TGCAGCGTAGTCCCGGGACAGGGGTCCGAGCAGTACTTC	CSVVPGQGSEQYF
TRBV7-3	.	TRBD2	TRBJ2-3	TGTGCCAGCAGCCTCCGGGGGGGAGCAGATACGCAGTATTTT	CASSLRGGADTQYF
TRBV6-5	.	.	TRBJ2-6	TGTGCCAGCAGTTTGGATGGGGCGCGGGGGGCCAACGTCCTGACTTTC	CASSLDGARGANVLTF